Included here is one T cell receptor beta chain sequence, with context. This entry belongs to a study of blood T cell repertoires in COVID-19. The assay was immunoSEQ multiplex PCR, and TCRdb's table has in-frame clones only and misses some. The sample includes about 58,000 clones, roughly 77% seen only once; the top ten take roughly 30%. Germline CDR1 is MNHEY and CDR2 is SVGAGI. The CDR3 runs 11 residues. V lost 4 bases and J lost 10; bases outside the gene matches: 2. The sequence derives from a man in his 60s with COVID-19, enrolled during active disease. Sequencing used peripheral blood. The rearrangement joins TRBV6-5 to TRBJ1-1, with 8 bases identical to TRBD1. This CDR3 is CASSSTGGAFF. CDR3 nucleotide sequence: TGTGCCAGCAGTTCCACAGGGGGAGCTTTCTTT.